This TCR beta chain was documented in a study of shared clonotypes between healthy human individuals. Repertoires were generated with immunoSEQ multiplex PCR, while TCRdb's copy carries only in-frame clones and drops some. The table shows over 2 million clones, with around 92% occurring only once. The donor population consisted of healthy HIV-negative adults with no recent acute infections or vaccinations. V lost 3 bases and J 4 bases, leaving 10 bases between the germline ends. CDR1 is LGHNA and CDR2 is YNFKEQ in the germline V gene. The CDR3 length is 14 residues. The TCR originated in a man in his late teens or twenties in good health. Some clones in this sample may be carry-over from other donors' samples. Sequencing was done on a sample of naive CD4+ T cells from PBMCs. Subset in this sample: CD45RA+ positively selected. The chain couples TRBV4-2 to TRBJ2-1, with D perhaps matching TRBD2 (6 bases). CDR3 sequence (DNA): TGTGCCAGCAGCCAGGGGACTCTATACAATGAGCAGTTCTTC. Translating it yields CASSQGTLYNEQFF.